This T cell receptor beta chain was sequenced during a study of shared clonotypes between healthy human individuals. Study-wide background: Every donor yielded three CD4 naive, three CD4 memory, two CD8 naive and one CD8 memory plate.

The assay was immunoSEQ multiplex PCR, and TCRdb's table has in-frame clones only and misses some. This table has about 2 million clones, 95% appearing once. The sequenced sample was naive CD4+ T cells sorted from blood. Subset reported: CD45RA+ positively selected. The TCR was taken from a man younger than 35 in good health.

The CDR3 loop reads CASSLETVAYEQYF. CDR3 bases: TGTGCCAGCAGTTTAGAGACAGTAGCCTACGAGCAGTACTTC. The chain combines TRBV28 with TRBJ2-7; a weak D match, TRBD1 (5 bases). Germline loops: CDR1 MDHEN, CDR2 SYDVKM. The length of the CDR3 is 14 residues. Trimming removed 2 bases from V and 2 bases from J, with 10 bases in between. Full variable domain (outside the CDR3, taken from reference TRBV28 and TRBJ2-7): DVKVTQSSRYLVKRTGEKVFLECVQDMDHENMFWYRQDPGLGLRLIYFSYDVKMKEKGDIPEGYSVSREKKERFSLILESASTNQTSMYLCASSLETVAYEQYFGPGTRLTVT.